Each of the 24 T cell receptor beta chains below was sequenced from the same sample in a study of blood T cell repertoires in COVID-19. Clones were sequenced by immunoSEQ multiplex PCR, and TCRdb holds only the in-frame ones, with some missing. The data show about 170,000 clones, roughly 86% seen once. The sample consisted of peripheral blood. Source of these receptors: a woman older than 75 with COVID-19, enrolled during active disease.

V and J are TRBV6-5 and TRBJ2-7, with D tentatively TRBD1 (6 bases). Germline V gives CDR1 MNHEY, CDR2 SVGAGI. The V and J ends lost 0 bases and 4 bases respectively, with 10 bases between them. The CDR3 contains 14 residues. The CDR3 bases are TGTGCCAGCAGTTACTCGAGAGGGGGATACGAGCAGTACTTC. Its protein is CASSYSRGGYEQYF.

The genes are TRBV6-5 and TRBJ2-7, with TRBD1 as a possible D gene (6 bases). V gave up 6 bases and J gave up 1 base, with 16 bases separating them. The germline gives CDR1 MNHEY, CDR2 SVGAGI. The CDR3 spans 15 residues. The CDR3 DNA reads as TGTGCCAGCAGCGTGGGAACAGGGCAATCCTACGAGCAGTACTTC. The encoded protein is CASSVGTGQSYEQYF.

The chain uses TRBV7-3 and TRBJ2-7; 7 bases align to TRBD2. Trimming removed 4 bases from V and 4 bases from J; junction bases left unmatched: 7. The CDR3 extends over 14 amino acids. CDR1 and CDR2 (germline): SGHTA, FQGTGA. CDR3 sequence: CASSSDRLAYEQYF. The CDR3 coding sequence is TGTGCCAGCAGCTCCGATAGACTAGCATACGAGCAGTACTTC.

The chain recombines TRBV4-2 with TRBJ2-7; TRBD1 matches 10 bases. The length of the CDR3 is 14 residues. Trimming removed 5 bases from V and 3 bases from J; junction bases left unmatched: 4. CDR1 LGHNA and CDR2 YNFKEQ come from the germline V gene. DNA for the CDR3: TGTGCCAGCAGCTTGGGACAGGGGAACTACGAGCAGTACTTC. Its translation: CASSLGQGNYEQYF.

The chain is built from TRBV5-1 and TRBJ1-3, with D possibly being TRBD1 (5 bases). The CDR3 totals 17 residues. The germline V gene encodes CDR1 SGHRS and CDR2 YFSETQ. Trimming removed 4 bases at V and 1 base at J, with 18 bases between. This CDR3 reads CASSPGGLTPSGNTIYF. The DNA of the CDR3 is TGCGCCAGCAGCCCCGGGGGGTTAACTCCTTCTGGAAACACCATATATTTT.

The CDR3 here is CASSPRQASLEQYF. CDR3 DNA: TGTGCCAGCTCTCCCAGACAGGCCTCTCTCGAGCAGTACTTC. V gene TRBV18 combines with J gene TRBJ2-7, with TRBD1 as a possible D gene (6 bases). Per the germline V gene, CDR1 is KGHSH and CDR2 is LQKENI. This CDR3 region has 14 residues. V lost 6 bases and J 6 bases, leaving 18 bases between the germline ends.

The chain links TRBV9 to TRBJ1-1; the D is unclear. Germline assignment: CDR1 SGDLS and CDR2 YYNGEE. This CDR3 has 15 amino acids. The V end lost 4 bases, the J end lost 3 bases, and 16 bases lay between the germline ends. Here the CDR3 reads CASSRSNRLDTEAFF. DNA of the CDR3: TGTGCCAGCAGCCGATCCAACAGATTGGACACTGAAGCTTTCTTT.

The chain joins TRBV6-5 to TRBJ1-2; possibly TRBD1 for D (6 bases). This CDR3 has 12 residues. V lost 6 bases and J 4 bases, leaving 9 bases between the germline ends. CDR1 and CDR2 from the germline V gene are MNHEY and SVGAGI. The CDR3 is CASSNRAYGYTF. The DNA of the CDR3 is TGTGCCAGCAGCAACAGGGCCTATGGCTACACCTTC.

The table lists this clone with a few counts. Written as DNA, the CDR3 is TGTGCCACCAGTGACCGACTAGCGGGCAACTACAATGAGCAGTTCTTC. It is translated as CATSDRLAGNYNEQFF. This rearrangement joins TRBV24-1 to TRBJ2-1; 10 bases fit TRBD2. The CDR3 has 16 residues. J was trimmed by 3 bases and V by 4 bases; bases with no gene match: 5. CDR1 is KGHDR and CDR2 is SFDVKD in the germline V gene.

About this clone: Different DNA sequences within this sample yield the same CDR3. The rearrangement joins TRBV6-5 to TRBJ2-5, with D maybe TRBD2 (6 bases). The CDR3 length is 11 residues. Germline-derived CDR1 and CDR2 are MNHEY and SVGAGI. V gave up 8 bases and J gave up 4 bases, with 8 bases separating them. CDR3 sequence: CASRRGETQYF. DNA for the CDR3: TGTGCCAGCCGGCGGGGAGAGACCCAGTACTTC.

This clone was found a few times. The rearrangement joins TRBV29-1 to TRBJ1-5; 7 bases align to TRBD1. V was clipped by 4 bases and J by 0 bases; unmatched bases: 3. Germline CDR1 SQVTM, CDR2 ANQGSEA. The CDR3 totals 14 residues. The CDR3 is CSVVGTDSNQPQHF. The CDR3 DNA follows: TGCAGCGTTGTGGGGACAGATAGCAATCAGCCCCAGCATTTT.

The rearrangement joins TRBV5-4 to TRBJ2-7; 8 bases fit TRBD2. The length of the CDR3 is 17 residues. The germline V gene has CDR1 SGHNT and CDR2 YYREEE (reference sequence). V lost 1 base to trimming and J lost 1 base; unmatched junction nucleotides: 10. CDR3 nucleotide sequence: TGTGCCAGCAGCTTGATTAAAGCGGGAGTGGCATCCTACGAGCAGTACTTC. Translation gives CASSLIKAGVASYEQYF.

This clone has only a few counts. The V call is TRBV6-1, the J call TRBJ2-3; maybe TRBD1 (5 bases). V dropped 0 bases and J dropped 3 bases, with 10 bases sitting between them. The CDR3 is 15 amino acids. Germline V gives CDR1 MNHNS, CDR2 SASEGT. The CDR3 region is CASSEAPGWTDTQYF. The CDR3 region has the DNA TGTGCCAGCAGTGAAGCCCCAGGGTGGACAGATACGCAGTATTTT.

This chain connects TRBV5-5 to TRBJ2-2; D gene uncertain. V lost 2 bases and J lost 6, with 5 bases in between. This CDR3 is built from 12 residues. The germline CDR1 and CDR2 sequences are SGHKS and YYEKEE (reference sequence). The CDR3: CASSFAAGELFF. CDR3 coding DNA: TGTGCCAGCAGCTTCGCGGCCGGGGAGCTGTTTTTT.

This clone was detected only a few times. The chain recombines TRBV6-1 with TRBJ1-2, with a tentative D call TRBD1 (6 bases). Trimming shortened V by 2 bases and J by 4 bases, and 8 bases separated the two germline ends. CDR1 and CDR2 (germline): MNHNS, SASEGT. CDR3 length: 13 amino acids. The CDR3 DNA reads TGTGCCAGCAGTGAAAGGGGGGGCTATGGCTACACCTTC. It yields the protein CASSERGGYGYTF.

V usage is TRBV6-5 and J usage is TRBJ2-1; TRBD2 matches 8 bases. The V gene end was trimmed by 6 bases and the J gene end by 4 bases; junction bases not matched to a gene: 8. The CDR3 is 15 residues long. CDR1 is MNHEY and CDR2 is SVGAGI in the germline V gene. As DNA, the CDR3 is TGTGCCAGCAGCCCGGGCGGGGGGAGATACAATGAGCAGTTCTTC. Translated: CASSPGGGRYNEQFF.

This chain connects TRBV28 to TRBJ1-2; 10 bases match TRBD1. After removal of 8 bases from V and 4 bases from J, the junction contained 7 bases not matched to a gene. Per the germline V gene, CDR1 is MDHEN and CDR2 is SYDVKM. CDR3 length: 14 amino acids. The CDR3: CASGGQGKVYGYTF. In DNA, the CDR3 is TGTGCCAGCGGGGGACAGGGGAAAGTCTATGGCTACACCTTC.

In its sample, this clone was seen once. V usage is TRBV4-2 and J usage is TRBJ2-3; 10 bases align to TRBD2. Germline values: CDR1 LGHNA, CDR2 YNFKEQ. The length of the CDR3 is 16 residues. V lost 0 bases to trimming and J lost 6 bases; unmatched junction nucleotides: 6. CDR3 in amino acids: CASSQESGGAGDTQYF. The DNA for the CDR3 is TGTGCCAGCAGCCAAGAGAGCGGGGGGGCGGGGGATACGCAGTATTTT.

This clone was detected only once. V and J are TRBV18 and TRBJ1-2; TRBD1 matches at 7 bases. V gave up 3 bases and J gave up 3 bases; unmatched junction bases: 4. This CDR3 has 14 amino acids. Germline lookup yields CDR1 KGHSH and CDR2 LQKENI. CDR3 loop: CASSPQTGDYGYTF. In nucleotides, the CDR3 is TGTGCCAGCTCACCCCAAACAGGGGACTATGGCTACACCTTC.

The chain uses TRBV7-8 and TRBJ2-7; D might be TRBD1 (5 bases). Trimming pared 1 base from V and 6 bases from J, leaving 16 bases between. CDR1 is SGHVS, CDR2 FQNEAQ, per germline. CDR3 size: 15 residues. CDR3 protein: CASSLESRGVPEQYF. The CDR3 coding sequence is TGTGCCAGCAGCTTAGAATCTAGGGGTGTCCCCGAGCAGTACTTC. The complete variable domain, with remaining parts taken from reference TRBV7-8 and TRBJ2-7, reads GAGVSQSPRYKVAKRGQDVALRCDPISGHVSLFWYQQALGQGPEFLTYFQNEAQLDKSGLPSDRFFAERPEGSVSTLKIQRTQQEDSAVYLCASSLESRGVPEQYFGPGTRLTVT.

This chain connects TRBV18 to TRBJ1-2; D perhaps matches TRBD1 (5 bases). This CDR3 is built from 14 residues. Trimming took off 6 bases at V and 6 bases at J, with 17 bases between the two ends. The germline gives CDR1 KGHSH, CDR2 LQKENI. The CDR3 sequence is CASSQQVGIDGYTF. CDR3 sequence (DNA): TGTGCCAGCTCGCAACAGGTGGGGATTGATGGCTACACCTTC. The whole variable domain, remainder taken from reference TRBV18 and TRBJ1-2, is NAGVMQNPRHLVRRRGQEARLRCSPMKGHSHVYWYRQLPEEGLKFMVYLQKENIIDESGMPKERFSAEFPKEGPSILRIQQVVRGDSAAYFCASSQQVGIDGYTFGSGTRLTVV.

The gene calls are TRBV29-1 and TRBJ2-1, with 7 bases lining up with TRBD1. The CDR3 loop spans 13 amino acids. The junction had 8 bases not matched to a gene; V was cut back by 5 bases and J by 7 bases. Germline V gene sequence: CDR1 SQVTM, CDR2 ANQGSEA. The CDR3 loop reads CSVSKGAGNEQFF. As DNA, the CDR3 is TGCAGCGTTTCGAAGGGGGCCGGGAATGAGCAGTTCTTC.

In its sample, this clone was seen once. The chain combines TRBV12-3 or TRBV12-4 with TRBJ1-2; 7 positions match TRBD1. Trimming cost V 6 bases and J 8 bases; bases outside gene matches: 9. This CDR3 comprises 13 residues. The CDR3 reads CASSYRGRGGYTF. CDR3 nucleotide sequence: TGTGCCAGCAGCTACAGGGGTCGGGGGGGCTACACCTTC.

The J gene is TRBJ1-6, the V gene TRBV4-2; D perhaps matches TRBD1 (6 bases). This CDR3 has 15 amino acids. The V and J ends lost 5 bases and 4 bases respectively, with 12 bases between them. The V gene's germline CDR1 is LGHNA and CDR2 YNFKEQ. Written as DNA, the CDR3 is TGTGCCAGCAGCTCCCGGCAGGGGTATAATTCACCCCTCCACTTT. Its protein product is CASSSRQGYNSPLHF.